The sequence of this TCR beta chain was determined in a study of blood T cell repertoires in COVID-19. Study as a whole: Sources were T cells, B-cell-depleted T cells, or PBMCs; the material itself was cDNA or gDNA.

Comments on this clone: The junction differs from germline at one of its ends, possibly a read error.

How the authors handled the data: Counts of nucleated cells, estimated from reference gene primer amplification, were obtained. Sequencing used immunoSEQ multiplex PCR; TCRdb keeps in-frame clones, though not all of them. The D gene and trimming were derived from the DNA, and the V and J assignments and clone size from that table. The sample holds a few hundred thousand clones, about 85% seen once. All enrollees were about 18 to 100 years old and from about two dozen US areas. The CDR3 loop spans 12 amino acids. Per germline, CDR1 MNHNS and CDR2 SASEGT. The receptor was isolated from a woman between 50 and 59 years old who had recovered from COVID-19. This chain joins TRBV6-1 and TRBJ2-1; 7 bases map to TRBD1. Sequenced material: PBMCs or T cells enriched from blood (not recorded which). The CDR3 reads CASSERGQGVIF. The CDR3, as DNA: TGTGCCAGCAGTGAAAGAGGCCAGGGGGTGATCTTC.